These 27 T cell receptor beta chains were sequenced from one sample in a study of a mutant IDH1 vaccine in newly diagnosed glioma. TCRdb keeps only in-frame clones here, not all; method: immunoSEQ multiplex PCR. The sample includes approximately 92,000 clones, 80% to 90% of them seen just once. The time point: baseline, week 1 (first vaccination visit). The treatment: pre-vaccination baseline after standard-of-care therapy. The sequenced sample was PBMCs, obtained from a glioma patient treated with radiotherapy, temozolomide or both. The receptors shown here come from a woman aged 50 to 65 with glioma.

The chain recombines TRBV9 with TRBJ2-2; D may be TRBD1 (6 bases). There are 14 residues in the CDR3. The germline gives CDR1 SGDLS, CDR2 YYNGEE. Trimming removed 0 bases from V and 7 bases from J, with 10 bases in between. CDR3 sequence reads: CASSVVGAGGELFF. As DNA, the CDR3 is TGTGCCAGCAGCGTAGTGGGGGCCGGCGGGGAGCTGTTTTTT.

The J gene is TRBJ2-6, the V gene TRBV12-5; D unclear. CDR3 size: 14 residues. The ends were cut back, 5 bases at V and 2 bases at J, with 7 bases in the middle. The germline V gene encodes CDR1 LGHNT and CDR2 FRNRAP. CDR3 region: CASGGFTGANVLTF. As DNA, the CDR3 is TGTGCTAGTGGTGGGTTCACTGGGGCCAACGTCCTGACTTTC.

This clone has more than one count but fewer than ten. The chain has TRBV4-2 and TRBJ1-5; D gene uncertain. CDR1 is LGHNA and CDR2 is YNFKEQ in the germline V gene. V was clipped by 0 bases and J by 2 bases, with 8 bases between them. This CDR3 has 15 amino acids. The CDR3 DNA reads as TGTGCCAGCAGCCAAGACCGTTTCGGCAATCAGCCCCAGCATTTT. This gives the protein CASSQDRFGNQPQHF.

The rearrangement links TRBV19 to TRBJ2-5, with a weak D call TRBD1 (5 bases). The V gene lost 3 bases and the J gene lost 5 bases, with 19 bases spanning the gap. Germline CDR1 is LNHDA and CDR2 is SQIVND (reference sequence). CDR3 length: 16 amino acids. The CDR3 DNA reads TGTGCCAGTAGTATGGATCGGGCAGGGCGCATGGAGACCCAGTACTTC. Protein product: CASSMDRAGRMETQYF.

In this sample, this clone turned up a few times. The chain carries TRBV28 and TRBJ2-7, with D maybe TRBD2 (5 bases). CDR3 length: 16 residues. Germline V CDR1 and CDR2: MDHEN, SYDVKM. The V end was cut by 3 bases, the J end by 4 bases, with 19 bases between. CDR3 DNA: TGTGCCAGCAGTTTCAAACTCTCTAGCTGGATTTACGAGCAGTACTTC. Protein: CASSFKLSSWIYEQYF.

The chain employs TRBV7-2 and TRBJ2-5; D not certain. The V and J ends lost 7 bases and 2 bases respectively, with 17 bases between them. Per germline, CDR1 SGHTA and CDR2 FQGNSA. The CDR3 loop spans 15 amino acids. The CDR3 sequence: CASTWQGGQQETQYF. The CDR3 region has the DNA TGTGCCAGCACCTGGCAAGGCGGCCAACAAGAGACCCAGTACTTC.

This chain connects TRBV30 to TRBJ2-1; 11 nucleotides match TRBD2. This CDR3 has 15 residues. Germline V gives CDR1 GTSNPN, CDR2 SVGIG (reference sequence). The CDR3 loop is CSGTSGFISYNEQFF. The CDR3 DNA reads as TGTTCAGGGACTAGCGGTTTTATATCCTACAATGAGCAGTTCTTC.

This clone was seen just once. V is TRBV11-2 and J is TRBJ2-1; perhaps TRBD2 as D (5 bases). V gave up 4 bases and J gave up 7 bases, with 20 bases separating them. The CDR3 runs to 16 residues. CDR1 is SGHAT, CDR2 FQNNGV, per germline. The CDR3 reads CASSSRDRPEGNEQFF. The CDR3 coding sequence is TGTGCCAGCAGCTCCCGAGACCGACCCGAGGGTAATGAGCAGTTCTTC.

The chain carries TRBV5-1 and TRBJ2-2; D is possibly TRBD1 (6 bases). This CDR3 region has 15 residues. Germline CDR1 is SGHRS and CDR2 is YFSETQ. The V gene lost 3 bases and the J gene lost 2 bases, with 11 bases spanning the gap. This chain's CDR3 is CASSWGQTNTGELFF. The CDR3 region has the DNA TGCGCCAGCAGCTGGGGACAAACTAACACCGGGGAGCTGTTTTTT.

The V gene is TRBV4-1, the J gene TRBJ2-1; 8 bases line up with TRBD2. The CDR3 is 12 residues long. V lost 8 bases, J lost 8 bases, and 5 bases stayed unmatched. Germline-derived CDR1 and CDR2 are MGHRA and YSYEKL. DNA of the CDR3: TGCGCCAGCCGGGGGGGCAGGGATGAGCAGTTCTTC. Its translation: CASRGGRDEQFF.

The rearrangement joins TRBV5-1 to TRBJ2-5; TRBD1 or TRBD2 may be the D gene (5 bases each). CDR1 is SGHRS and CDR2 is YFSETQ in the germline V gene. The CDR3 consists of 15 residues. The V end lost 6 bases, the J end lost 1 base, and 16 bases lay between the germline ends. The chain's CDR3 is CASNLWGSVQETQYF. CDR3 nucleotides: TGCGCCAGCAATCTGTGGGGGAGCGTCCAAGAGACCCAGTACTTC.

This clone was counted between two and nine times. V gene TRBV30 combines with J gene TRBJ1-6; no clear D gene. CDR1 and CDR2 (germline): GTSNPN, SVGIG (reference sequence). The CDR3 extends over 15 amino acids. V lost 2 bases, J lost 0 bases, and 8 bases lay in between. CDR3 DNA sequence: TGTGCCTGGAGTTTAGAGAGCTCCTATAATTCACCCCTCCACTTT. This gives the protein CAWSLESSYNSPLHF.

The rearrangement joins TRBV6-4 to TRBJ1-1; D is unclear. Germline V CDR1 and CDR2: MRHNA, SNTAGT. Trimming took off 4 bases at V and 1 base at J, with 7 bases between the two ends. The CDR3 runs 13 residues. The chain's CDR3 is CASSVGENTEAFF. The CDR3 nucleotides are TGTGCCAGCAGTGTCGGGGAGAACACTGAAGCTTTCTTT.

The chain combines TRBV6-1 with TRBJ1-1; TRBD1 is a possible D gene (5 bases). The CDR3 runs 15 residues. V was cut by 8 bases and J by 4 bases, with 20 bases left in between. Per germline, CDR1 MNHNS and CDR2 SASEGT. The DNA of the CDR3 is TGTGCCAGCGACCGGGGGGGGAGGGAGGGCACTGAAGCTTTCTTT. It specifies CASDRGGREGTEAFF.

This clone has only a few counts. This rearrangement joins TRBV4-1 to TRBJ2-1; 7 nucleotides match TRBD1. The CDR3 is 15 residues long. Trimming cost V 4 bases and J 4 bases; bases outside gene matches: 7. Germline V gene lookup returns CDR1 MGHRA and CDR2 YSYEKL. In DNA form, the CDR3 reads TGCGCCAGCAGCCCTGGACAGGATGTTTACAATGAGCAGTTCTTC. It yields the protein CASSPGQDVYNEQFF.

CDR3 region: CASRVKKSSSYNSPLHF. DNA for the CDR3: TGTGCCAGCAGGGTTAAGAAGTCTTCCTCCTATAATTCACCCCTCCACTTT. J is TRBJ1-6 and V is TRBV7-3; D not certain. With 6 bases removed from V and 0 bases from J, the gap between germline ends came to 15 bases. Looked up from germline, CDR1 is SGHTA and CDR2 is FQGTGA. CDR3 length: 17 amino acids.

The chain's CDR3 is CASSLLTWGGNQPQHF. The DNA of the CDR3 is TGTGCCAGCAGTTTATTAACTTGGGGAGGCAATCAGCCCCAGCATTTT. The chain links TRBV28 to TRBJ1-5, with no clear D. V was clipped by 1 base and J by 2 bases, with 12 bases between them. The CDR3 length is 16 residues. Germline V gives CDR1 MDHEN, CDR2 SYDVKM. The full variable domain, completed using reference TRBV28 and TRBJ1-5, is DVKVTQSSRYLVKRTGEKVFLECVQDMDHENMFWYRQDPGLGLRLIYFSYDVKMKEKGDIPEGYSVSREKKERFSLILESASTNQTSMYLCASSLLTWGGNQPQHFGDGTRLSIL.

The rearrangement joins TRBV19 to TRBJ1-5; D is uncertain. V shed 6 bases and J shed 2 bases, with 14 bases lying between them. Per the germline V gene, CDR1 is LNHDA and CDR2 is SQIVND (reference sequence). The CDR3 runs to 15 residues. DNA for the CDR3: TGTGCCAGTAGCCCGGGGTCCGGAGGCAATCAGCCCCAGCATTTT. Translation gives CASSPGSGGNQPQHF. Supplemented by reference TRBV19 and TRBJ1-5, the full variable domain reads DGGITQSPKYLFRKEGQNVTLSCEQNLNHDAMYWYRQDPGQGLRLIYYSQIVNDFQKGDIAEGYSVSREKKESFPLTVTSAQKNPTAFYLCASSPGSGGNQPQHFGDGTRLSIL.

V and J are TRBV9 and TRBJ1-5; 9 bases line up with TRBD1. CDR1 and CDR2 from the germline V gene are SGDLS and YYNGEE. V was clipped by 4 bases and J by 0 bases; unmatched bases: 14. The CDR3 has 19 residues. DNA of the CDR3: TGTGCCAGCAGCTTCCGGGACAGGGTACCCCAAAATAGCAATCAGCCCCAGCATTTT. It codes for CASSFRDRVPQNSNQPQHF.

The chain employs TRBV15 and TRBJ2-7; TRBD2 might be the D (6 bases). The V and J ends lost 5 bases and 1 base respectively, with 12 bases between them. CDR3 length: 14 residues. Looked up from germline, CDR1 is LNHNV and CDR2 is YYDKDF (reference sequence). The chain's CDR3 is CATSGRRESYEQYF. CDR3 in DNA: TGTGCCACCAGCGGCCGCCGGGAGTCCTACGAGCAGTACTTC.

This clone has just a few counts. This chain uses TRBV9 with TRBJ1-2, with D unclear. Trimming cost V 3 bases and J 14 bases, with 14 bases left between them. The germline V gene encodes CDR1 SGDLS and CDR2 YYNGEE. The length of the CDR3 is 11 residues. The CDR3 protein is CASSDVRGRTF. The DNA for the CDR3 is TGTGCCAGCAGCGATGTCAGAGGCAGGACCTTC.

The chain is built from TRBV6-6 and TRBJ1-2; D unclear. Germline CDR1 is MNHNY and CDR2 is SVGAGI (reference sequence). V was trimmed by 7 bases and J by 7 bases, leaving 25 bases between them. The CDR3 runs to 16 residues. CDR3 nucleotides: TGTGCCAGCATCTCAAAGTGGCAACAATACGCGGGTGGCTACACCTTC. Its protein is CASISKWQQYAGGYTF.

The count of this clone is one. This chain links TRBV18 with TRBJ1-2, with D tentatively TRBD1 (5 bases). CDR1 KGHSH and CDR2 LQKENI come from the germline V gene. This CDR3 is built from 12 residues. The V end was cut by 5 bases, the J end by 4 bases, with 8 bases between. The CDR3 DNA sequence: TGTGCCAGCTCAGGGGCCCTCTATGGCTACACCTTC. Its protein product is CASSGALYGYTF.

The rearrangement uses TRBV9 and TRBJ2-7, with 8 bases matching TRBD2. Germline V gene data show CDR1 as SGDLS and CDR2 as YYNGEE. The CDR3 runs 15 residues. V was pared by 0 bases and J by 4 bases, with 6 bases of the junction left unmatched. As DNA, the CDR3 is TGTGCCAGCAGCGTAGCCGGGACTAGGGATTACGAGCAGTACTTC. Protein product: CASSVAGTRDYEQYF.

The chain couples TRBV7-8 to TRBJ1-4, with D tentatively TRBD1 (5 bases). Trimming removed 2 bases at V and 7 bases at J, with 11 bases between. Per the germline V gene, CDR1 is SGHVS and CDR2 is FQNEAQ. CDR3 length: 14 residues. The CDR3 sequence: CASSLPGAFEKLFF. DNA for the CDR3: TGTGCCAGCAGCTTACCTGGGGCATTTGAAAAACTGTTTTTT. Complete variable domain (other parts from reference TRBV7-8 and TRBJ1-4): GAGVSQSPRYKVAKRGQDVALRCDPISGHVSLFWYQQALGQGPEFLTYFQNEAQLDKSGLPSDRFFAERPEGSVSTLKIQRTQQEDSAVYLCASSLPGAFEKLFFGSGTQLSVL.

CDR3 sequence reads: CASSKGPTGGGEQYF. CDR3 nucleotide sequence: TGTGCCAGCAGCAAAGGCCCGACAGGGGGTGGGGAGCAGTACTTC. This chain uses TRBV21-1 with TRBJ2-7; TRBD1 is the table's D call and was not checked against the DNA. TRBV21-1 is a known pseudogene. This CDR3 has 15 amino acids.

V usage is TRBV27 and J usage is TRBJ1-1, with D hard to call. CDR1 MNHEY and CDR2 SMNVEV come from the germline V gene (reference sequence). Trimming stripped 6 bases from V and 3 bases from J, with 11 bases between. The CDR3 extends over 13 amino acids. The CDR3 region has the DNA TGTGCCAGCAGCTGGGTCGCCTACACTGAAGCTTTCTTT. Its protein product is CASSWVAYTEAFF.